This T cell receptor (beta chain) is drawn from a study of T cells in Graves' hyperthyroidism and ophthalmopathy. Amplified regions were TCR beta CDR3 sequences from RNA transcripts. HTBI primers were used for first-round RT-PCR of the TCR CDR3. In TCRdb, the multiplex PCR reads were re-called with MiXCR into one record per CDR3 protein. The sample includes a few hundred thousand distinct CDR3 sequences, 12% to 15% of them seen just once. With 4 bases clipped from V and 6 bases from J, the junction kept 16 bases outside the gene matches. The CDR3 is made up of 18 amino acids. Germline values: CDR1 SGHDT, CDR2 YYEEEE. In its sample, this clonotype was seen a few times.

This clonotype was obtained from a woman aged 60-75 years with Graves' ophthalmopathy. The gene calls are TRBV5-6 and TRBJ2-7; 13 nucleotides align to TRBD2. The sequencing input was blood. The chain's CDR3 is CASSTPTSGRPRELEQYF. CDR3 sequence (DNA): TGTGCCAGCAGCACCCCGACTAGCGGGAGGCCCCGAGAGCTCGAGCAGTACTTC.